The rows below give T cell receptor beta chains drawn from one sample of a study of neurological immune-mediated disorders. TCRdb reanalysed the 5' RACE reads using MiXCR and keeps one entry per CDR3 protein. The data show 45,000 or so distinct CDR3 sequences, around 6% seen once. The material sequenced was CD4+ T cells from blood. Source of these receptors: a woman aged 40 to 50 in good health. Both conserved end residues are part of each CDR3. The D gene is left open where the match is weak. Where a row states a size, it is once, few, many or the class of an expanded clone; other rows omit it.

>TRBV24-1|TRBD1|TRBJ2-1|many
CATGSSGTDIYNEQFF
TGTGCCACCGGATCCTCCGGGACAGATATCTACAATGAGCAGTTCTTC
>TRBV6-1|TRBD1|TRBJ1-5|many
CASRGTGRNQPQHF
TGTGCCAGCAGGGGGACAGGCCGCAATCAGCCCCAGCATTTT
>TRBV3-1|.|TRBJ2-3|many
CASSQVEQGGPTDTQYF
TGTGCCAGCAGCCAAGTTGAACAGGGCGGCCCCACAGATACGCAGTATTTT
>TRBV14|.|TRBJ1-3|many
CASSLGSGNTIYF
TGTGCCAGCAGCCTGGGATCTGGAAACACCATATATTTT
>TRBV10-3|.|TRBJ2-7|many
CAIGGAGSYEQYF
TGTGCCATCGGAGGGGCCGGTTCCTACGAGCAGTACTTC
>TRBV12-3/TRBV12-4|TRBD1|TRBJ1-1|many
CASTPGTVNTEAFF
TGTGCCAGCACCCCGGGGACAGTGAACACTGAAGCTTTCTTT
>TRBV20-1|.|TRBJ1-5|many
CSASRGEYQPQHF
TGCAGTGCTTCGAGGGGAGAGTATCAGCCCCAGCATTTT
>TRBV28|TRBD2|TRBJ2-1|.
CASTGLAGGLDNEQFF
TGTGCCAGCACCGGATTAGCGGGAGGGCTTGACAATGAGCAGTTCTTC
>TRBV5-1|TRBD1|TRBJ2-2|many
CASSSDRGLTGELFF
TGCGCCAGCAGCTCGGACAGGGGCCTCACCGGGGAGCTGTTTTTT
>TRBV20-1|TRBD2|TRBJ2-5|many
CSNPANGGGKETQYF
TGCAGCAACCCCGCCAACGGGGGAGGGAAAGAGACCCAGTACTTC
>TRBV4-3|.|TRBJ1-4|many
CASSQDFGPDEKLFF
TGCGCCAGCAGCCAAGATTTCGGACCGGATGAAAAACTGTTTTTT
>TRBV30|.|TRBJ2-1|.
CAWIGGRDEQFF
TGTGCCTGGATAGGGGGGAGGGACGAGCAGTTCTTC
>TRBV28|.|TRBJ2-3|many
CASSPEGWGRGTDTQYF
TGTGCCAGCAGCCCAGAGGGTTGGGGGCGGGGCACAGATACGCAGTATTTT
>TRBV7-2|.|TRBJ1-5|many
CASSENWDGSNQPQHF
TGTGCCAGCAGCGAGAACTGGGACGGGAGCAATCAGCCCCAGCATTTT
>TRBV20-1|.|TRBJ2-2|many
CSASAYMNTGELFF
TGCAGTGCTAGCGCCTACATGAACACCGGGGAGCTGTTTTTT
>TRBV7-9|TRBD1|TRBJ1-4|.
CASSSPRDRVTEKLFF
TGTGCCAGCAGCTCCCCCCGGGACAGGGTTACGGAAAAACTGTTTTTT
>TRBV20-1|TRBD2|TRBJ2-7|many
CSASWPSGSWEQYF
TGCAGTGCTAGTTGGCCTAGCGGCTCCTGGGAGCAGTACTTC
>TRBV10-3|TRBD2|TRBJ2-1|many
CAISDGGEGYNEQFF
TGTGCCATCAGTGACGGAGGGGAGGGCTACAATGAGCAGTTCTTC
>TRBV6-1|.|TRBJ1-5|.
CASSEQLVSNQPQHF
TGTGCCAGCAGTGAACAGCTGGTGAGCAATCAGCCCCAGCATTTT
>TRBV7-9|.|TRBJ1-2|many
CASSSIRQSNYGYTF
TGTGCCAGCAGCTCCATTCGACAGTCAAACTATGGCTACACCTTC
>TRBV7-2|.|TRBJ1-5|many
CASSSMGGQGLNQPQHF
TGTGCCAGCAGCTCAATGGGGGGGCAGGGACTTAATCAGCCCCAGCATTTT
>TRBV20-1|.|TRBJ1-1|many
CSARDLGLPGGTEAFF
TGCAGTGCTAGAGATCTCGGGCTCCCGGGGGGGACTGAAGCTTTCTTT
>TRBV3-1|.|TRBJ2-1|many
CASSQRGNEQFF
TGTGCCAGCAGCCAACGAGGCAATGAGCAGTTCTTC
>TRBV29-1|.|TRBJ1-2|many
CSVEKDQGSGYTF
TGCAGCGTTGAAAAAGATCAGGGCTCTGGCTACACCTTC
>TRBV5-1|.|TRBJ2-5|many
CASSPRGQKQETQYF
TGCGCCAGCAGCCCGAGAGGACAGAAACAAGAGACCCAGTACTTC
>TRBV18|.|TRBJ2-2|few
CASHISNTGELFF
TGTGCCAGCCATATTTCGAACACCGGGGAGCTGTTTTTT
>TRBV5-5|.|TRBJ2-5|once
CASSPLPYQETQYF
TGTGCCAGCAGCCCTCTCCCGTACCAAGAGACCCAGTACTTC
>TRBV29-1|TRBD2|TRBJ2-1|many
CSVEPGGAYNEQFF
TGCAGCGTTGAACCGGGGGGGGCCTACAATGAGCAGTTCTTC
>TRBV6-4|.|TRBJ2-2|.
CASSLSGPNTGELFF
TGTGCCAGCAGTCTTAGCGGACCCAACACCGGGGAGCTGTTTTTT
>TRBV5-1|TRBD1|TRBJ2-1|many
CASSPQGVRSYNEQFF
TGCGCCAGCAGCCCACAGGGGGTTCGTTCCTACAATGAGCAGTTCTTC
>TRBV30|.|TRBJ1-2|.
CAWSPPGLDDYGYTF
TGTGCCTGGAGTCCTCCGGGACTTGATGACTATGGCTACACCTTC
>TRBV5-1|TRBD2|TRBJ2-3|many
CASNREAGLSTDTQYF
TGCGCCAGCAACCGAGAAGCGGGACTAAGCACAGATACGCAGTATTTT
>TRBV3-1|.|TRBJ2-7|many
CASSQFLRGYEQYF
TGTGCCAGCAGCCAATTTCTCAGGGGCTACGAGCAGTACTTC
>TRBV28|.|TRBJ2-3|many
CATAVAGTPSTDTQYF
TGTGCCACCGCGGTAGCCGGGACTCCGAGCACAGATACGCAGTATTTT
>TRBV28|TRBD1|TRBJ1-5|many
CASRPDRPQPQHF
TGTGCCAGCAGGCCGGACAGGCCTCAGCCCCAGCATTTT
>TRBV5-6|.|TRBJ1-2|many
CASILGGSRGYGYTF
TGTGCCAGCATCCTCGGGGGGTCAAGAGGATATGGCTACACCTTC
>TRBV20-1|TRBD2|TRBJ2-3|many
CSARVGGAGLTDTQYF
TGCAGTGCTAGAGTCGGGGGAGCGGGACTGACAGATACGCAGTATTTT
>TRBV5-8|TRBD2|TRBJ2-3|medium-sized
CASSLRGADTQYF
TGTGCCAGCAGCTTGCGGGGGGCAGATACGCAGTATTTT
>TRBV20-1|TRBD2|TRBJ2-1|.
CSARDGVAGYNEQFF
TGCAGTGCTAGAGATGGGGTAGCGGGGTACAATGAGCAGTTCTTC
>TRBV20-1|.|TRBJ2-7|many
CSARSPRQAYEQYF
TGCAGTGCTAGGTCCCCGAGGCAGGCCTACGAGCAGTACTTC
>TRBV7-2|TRBD2|TRBJ2-1|many
CASSLGGTSGRLGPLF
TGTGCCAGCAGCTTAGGGGGGACTAGCGGGAGACTAGGTCCGCTCTTC
>TRBV6-6|.|TRBJ1-4|many
CASSRSGANEKLFF
TGTGCCAGCAGTCGGAGTGGGGCTAATGAAAAACTGTTTTTT
>TRBV7-2|TRBD2|TRBJ2-1|many
CATSPGLAGYEQFF
TGTGCCACCTCGCCGGGACTAGCGGGATATGAGCAGTTCTTC
>TRBV3-1|.|TRBJ2-5|many
CASSPSSRGSQETQYF
TGTGCCAGCAGCCCATCCAGCAGGGGATCTCAAGAGACCCAGTACTTC
>TRBV2|.|TRBJ1-5|.
CASSEGAGLTQHF
TGTGCCAGCAGTGAAGGAGCGGGGCTGACCCAGCATTTT
>TRBV7-2|.|TRBJ2-3|many
CASSPDPRSDTQYF
TGTGCCAGCAGCCCTGACCCTCGTTCGGATACGCAGTATTTT